Each of the 5 T cell receptor beta chains below was sequenced from the same sample in a study of blood T cell repertoires in COVID-19. Sequencing used immunoSEQ multiplex PCR; TCRdb keeps in-frame clones, though not all of them. The sample carries approximately 360,000 clones, around 89% recorded once. The material sequenced was peripheral blood. The receptors here all came from a man in his late teens or twenties with active or convalescent COVID-19.

The J gene is TRBJ2-1, the V gene TRBV5-1; TRBD1 agrees at 9 bases. Unmatched junction bases numbered 9, after V lost 4 bases and J lost 7 bases. The germline CDR1 and CDR2 sequences are SGHRS and YFSETQ. The CDR3 totals 15 residues. The CDR3 DNA reads TGCGCCAGCAGCCCGATCGGGACAGGGTTTAATGAGCAGTTCTTC. Translating it yields CASSPIGTGFNEQFF. Using reference TRBV5-1 and TRBJ2-1 for the parts outside the CDR3, the full variable domain is KAGVTQTPRYLIKTRGQQVTLSCSPISGHRSVSWYQQTPGQGLQFLFEYFSETQRNKGNFPGRFSGRQFSNSRSEMNVSTLELGDSALYLCASSPIGTGFNEQFFGPGTRLTVL.

This chain links TRBV7-9 with TRBJ2-7; TRBD2 aligns across 9 bases. The J segment lost 3 bases and the V segment lost 5 bases, leaving 8 bases of the junction unmatched. Looked up from germline, CDR1 is SEHNR and CDR2 is FQNEAQ (reference sequence). CDR3 length: 15 amino acids. The CDR3 is CASSPGTSYDYEQYF. The CDR3 DNA reads TGTGCCAGCAGCCCGGGGACTAGCTATGACTACGAGCAGTACTTC.

A single count supports this clone. The chain combines TRBV9 with TRBJ2-2, with TRBD2 matching 12 bases. Germline V gives CDR1 SGDLS, CDR2 YYNGEE. J was trimmed by 0 bases and V by 0 bases; bases with no gene match: 0. The CDR3 consists of 17 residues. The CDR3 region is CASSVGTSGTNTGELFF. The CDR3, as DNA: TGTGCCAGCAGCGTAGGGACTAGCGGGACGAACACCGGGGAGCTGTTTTTT.

V gene TRBV9 combines with J gene TRBJ1-5, with D hard to call. In germline, CDR1 is SGDLS, CDR2 YYNGEE. The CDR3 is made up of 13 amino acids. Trimming cost V 0 bases and J 3 bases, with 4 bases left between them. Here the CDR3 DNA reads TGTGCCAGCAGCGTAGGAGTCAATCAGCCCCAGCATTTT. Its protein product is CASSVGVNQPQHF.

This clone showed up just once. The chain couples TRBV20-1 to TRBJ2-4; weak D call: TRBD1 (6 bases). Germline loops: CDR1 DFQATT, CDR2 SNEGSKA (reference sequence). V gave up 7 bases and J gave up 4 bases, with 8 bases separating them. This CDR3 comprises 11 residues. CDR3 bases: TGCAGTGTTACAGGGAAAAACATTCAGTACTTC. Translated, it gives CSVTGKNIQYF.